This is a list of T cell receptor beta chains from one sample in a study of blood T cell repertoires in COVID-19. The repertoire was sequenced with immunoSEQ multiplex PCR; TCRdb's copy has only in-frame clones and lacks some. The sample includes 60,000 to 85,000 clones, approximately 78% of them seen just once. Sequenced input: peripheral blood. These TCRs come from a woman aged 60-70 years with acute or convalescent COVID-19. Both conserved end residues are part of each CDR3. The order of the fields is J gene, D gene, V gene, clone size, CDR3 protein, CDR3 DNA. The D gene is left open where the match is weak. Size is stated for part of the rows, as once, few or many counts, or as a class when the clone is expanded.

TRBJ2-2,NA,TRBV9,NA,CASSPLGWGAGELFF,TGTGCCAGCAGCCCGTTGGGTTGGGGGGCCGGGGAGCTGTTTTTT
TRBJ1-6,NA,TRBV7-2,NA,CASSLALDSYYNSPLHF,TGTGCCAGCAGCTTAGCGTTGGACAGCTATTATAATTCACCCCTCCACTTT
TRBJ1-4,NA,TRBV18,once,CASSQTRGRDEKLFF,TGTGCCAGCTCACAGACCCGGGGAAGGGATGAAAAACTGTTTTTT
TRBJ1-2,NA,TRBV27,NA,CASSSLLDRRYYGYTF,TGTGCCAGCAGTTCCCTCCTCGACAGGCGCTACTATGGCTACACCTTC
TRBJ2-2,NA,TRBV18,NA,CASSPSTENTGELFF,TGTGCCAGCTCACCGAGTACTGAAAACACCGGGGAGCTGTTTTTT
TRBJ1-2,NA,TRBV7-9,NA,CASSSTIYDALANYGYTF,TGTGCCAGCAGCTCCACAATCTATGACGCGCTAGCTAACTATGGCTACACCTTC
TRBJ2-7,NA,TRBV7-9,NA,CASTPFRGAGNRINYEQYF,TGTGCCAGCACCCCCTTCAGGGGAGCGGGGAACCGAATAAATTACGAGCAGTACTTC
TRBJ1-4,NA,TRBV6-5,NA,CASRGGELNEKLFF,TGTGCCAGCCGAGGGGGGGAGCTTAATGAAAAACTGTTTTTT
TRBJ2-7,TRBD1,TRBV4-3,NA,CASSLQTGVYEQYF,TGCGCCAGCAGCCTCCAGACAGGGGTCTACGAGCAGTACTTC
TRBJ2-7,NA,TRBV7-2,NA,CASSLEPGRSTDGEYF,TGTGCCAGCAGCTTAGAGCCAGGCAGGTCAACGGACGGGGAGTACTTC